What follows are 26 T cell receptor beta chains derived from one specimen sequenced in a study of persistence of HIV-infected CD4 T cells. Antigens for these TCRs are unknown. Cells were stimulated with overlapping HIV-1 Gag 15-mer peptides. Sorted nonresponding memory CD4+ T cells were CD40L-negative, CD69-negative, CD45RO-high. The libraries were made with immunoSEQ version 4 in survey mode. Only in-frame clones appear in the TCRdb table, and some are missing; sequencing was by immunoSEQ multiplex PCR. The sample holds over 30,000 clones, 82% seen once. Sequences were derived from cultured CD4+ T cells from PBMCs, sampled from a patient who received antiretroviral therapy. The receptors shown here come from an adult with HIV. The donor label of this sample is uncertain.

V and J are TRBV19 and TRBJ2-2; either TRBD1 or TRBD2 may supply D (6 bases each). Trimming took off 7 bases at V and 4 bases at J, with 13 bases between the two ends. CDR1 and CDR2 (germline): LNHDA, SQIVND (reference sequence). CDR3 size: 14 residues. The DNA for the CDR3 is TGTGCCAGTACTACGGGGGCGGTCACCGGGGAGCTGTTTTTT. This translates into CASTTGAVTGELFF.

This clone was observed a few times. This chain connects TRBV5-1 to TRBJ2-1; 7 positions match TRBD2. The germline gives CDR1 SGHRS, CDR2 YFSETQ. J gave up 0 bases and V 4 bases, and 4 bases lay outside the gene matches. CDR3 length equals 15 residues. The CDR3 region is CASSPTGGSYNEQFF. The DNA of the CDR3 is TGCGCCAGCAGCCCTACGGGGGGCTCCTACAATGAGCAGTTCTTC.

This clone is a singleton in its sample. Distinct nucleotide sequences in the sample also encode this CDR3. The chain is built from TRBV12-3 or TRBV12-4 and TRBJ1-1, with a weak D call TRBD1 (5 bases). V lost 3 bases and J 3 bases, leaving 8 bases between the germline ends. This CDR3 is built from 13 residues. CDR3: CASSFGRDTEAFF. CDR3 nucleotides: TGTGCCAGCAGTTTCGGCAGGGACACTGAAGCTTTCTTT.

As to this clone: One end of the junction varies from germline; a read error may be responsible. This sample also contains other DNA sequences that code for the same CDR3. V is TRBV2 and J is TRBJ2-6; the match to TRBD1 covers 9 bases. The germline gives CDR1 SNHLY, CDR2 FYNNEI. This CDR3 has 17 amino acids. CDR3 amino acids: CAITQQGAKTGANVLTF. In nucleotides, the CDR3 is TGTGCCATAACCCAACAGGGGGCGAAAACTGGGGCCAACGTCTTGACTTTC.

The rearrangement uses TRBV10-3 and TRBJ2-1, with D perhaps matching TRBD1 (5 bases). The germline V and J ends were trimmed by 3 bases and 4 bases, with 13 bases remaining between them. Per germline, CDR1 ENHRY and CDR2 SYGVKD. CDR3 length: 15 amino acids. CDR3 nucleotides: TGTGCCATCAGTGATGGTACAGGACAATACAATGAGCAGTTCTTC. It codes for CAISDGTGQYNEQFF.

The chain uses TRBV12-3 or TRBV12-4 and TRBJ1-6; D unresolved. The CDR3 is 13 residues long. The ends were cut back, 1 base at V and 10 bases at J, with 8 bases in the middle. CDR3 sequence: CASSLGRLSPLHF. The CDR3 DNA sequence: TGTGCCAGCAGTTTAGGGCGTCTGTCACCCCTCCACTTT.

The chain employs TRBV10-3 and TRBJ2-2; a weak D match, TRBD2 (7 bases). The CDR3 consists of 18 residues. The germline V gene has CDR1 ENHRY and CDR2 SYGVKD. V lost 6 bases to trimming and J lost 0 bases, with 20 bases between them. The CDR3 DNA follows: TGTGCCATCAGCGTAGGAGGGGGGGGAAACGCGAACACCGGGGAGCTGTTTTTT. Amino acids: CAISVGGGGNANTGELFF.

The chain joins TRBV6-5 to TRBJ2-7; D not certain. The V end was cut by 6 bases, the J end by 4 bases, with 13 bases between. Germline lookup yields CDR1 MNHEY and CDR2 SVGAGI. The CDR3 is 13 residues long. The CDR3 loop reads CASSQLPRYEQYV. CDR3 bases: TGTGCCAGCAGCCAATTACCCAGGTACGAGCAGTACGTC.

V gene TRBV7-3 combines with J gene TRBJ1-1; D may be TRBD1 (5 bases). Germline lookup yields CDR1 SGHTA and CDR2 FQGTGA. The ends were cut back, 5 bases at V and 5 bases at J, with 12 bases in the middle. The CDR3 runs to 13 residues. CDR3 sequence: CASSPQGLTEAFF. In nucleotides, the CDR3 is TGTGCCAGCAGCCCCCAGGGTCTGACTGAAGCTTTCTTT.

The chain recombines TRBV9 with TRBJ1-1; possibly TRBD1 for D (5 bases). Deletions cut 3 bases from V and 6 bases from J, with 12 bases between. Per the germline V gene, CDR1 is SGDLS and CDR2 is YYNGEE. The CDR3 is 13 amino acids. CDR3 residues: CASSGLGGAEAFF. CDR3 DNA sequence: TGTGCCAGCAGCGGCCTTGGGGGTGCTGAAGCTTTCTTT. Full variable domain (rest looked up from reference TRBV9 and TRBJ1-1): DSGVTQTPKHLITATGQRVTLRCSPRSGDLSVYWYQQSLDQGLQFLIQYYNGEERAKGNILERFSAQQFPDLHSELNLSSLELGDSALYFCASSGLGGAEAFFGQGTRLTVV.

J is TRBJ1-2 and V is TRBV5-1; D is ambiguous. The CDR3 covers 18 residues. V lost 0 bases and J 4 bases, leaving 22 bases between the germline ends. CDR1 SGHRS and CDR2 YFSETQ come from the germline V gene. The CDR3 sequence: CASSLGSRAILKGYGYTF. CDR3 nucleotides: TGCGCCAGCAGCTTGGGAAGTAGGGCCATCCTTAAGGGCTATGGCTACACCTTC.

This chain joins TRBV9 and TRBJ1-1; D call uncertain. The germline V and J ends were trimmed by 3 bases and 3 bases, with 9 bases remaining between them. Germline V CDR1 and CDR2: SGDLS, YYNGEE. CDR3 length: 13 residues. The CDR3 DNA reads as TGTGCCAGCAGCGCGCGTGTGGACACTGAAGCTTTCTTT. It translates to CASSARVDTEAFF.

The gene calls are TRBV12-5 and TRBJ1-2, with a tentative D call TRBD1 (6 bases). Trimming left V 0 bases short and J 8 bases short, with 13 bases between. In germline, CDR1 is LGHNT, CDR2 FRNRAP. CDR3 length: 14 amino acids. CDR3 sequence reads: CASGLVRGASGYTF. CDR3 nucleotide sequence: TGTGCTAGTGGTTTGGTACGGGGGGCGAGCGGCTACACCTTC.

The chain has TRBV2 and TRBJ1-1, with 10 nucleotides matching TRBD1. The CDR3 is 15 amino acids. CDR1 is SNHLY and CDR2 is FYNNEI in the germline V gene. Unmatched junction bases numbered 7, after V lost 6 bases and J lost 3 bases. CDR3 coding DNA: TGTGCCAGCAGCCCGACCGGGACAGGGGACACTGAAGCTTTCTTT. It is translated as CASSPTGTGDTEAFF. Together with reference TRBV2 and TRBJ1-1, the CDR3 gives the full variable domain: EPEVTQTPSHQVTQMGQEVILRCVPISNHLYFYWYRQILGQKVEFLVSFYNNEISEKSEIFDDQFSVERPDGSNFTLKIRSTKLEDSAMYFCASSPTGTGDTEAFFGQGTRLTVV.

The chain is built from TRBV6-5 and TRBJ1-5; maybe TRBD1 (6 bases). Germline V CDR1 and CDR2: MNHEY, SVGAGI. Trimming shortened V by 6 bases and J by 3 bases, and 15 bases separated the two germline ends. This CDR3 is 15 amino acids long. The DNA for the CDR3 is TGTGCCAGCAGACCCGGACAGCAAAACAATCAGCCCCAGCATTTT. This gives the protein CASRPGQQNNQPQHF.

To note about this clone: A junction boundary mismatches the germline segment, possibly from a read error. The CDR3 sequence is CASSSGPLVADF. The CDR3 region has the DNA TGTGCCAGCAGCTCGGGACCGTTAGTCGCAGACTTC. The V call is TRBV5-5, the J call TRBJ2-4; D possibly matches TRBD1 or TRBD2 (5 bases each). Germline lookup yields CDR1 SGHKS and CDR2 YYEKEE (reference sequence). The CDR3 is 12 amino acids. Full variable domain (missing parts from reference TRBV5-5 and TRBJ2-4): DAGVTQSPTHLIKTRGQQVTLRCSPISGHKSVSWYQQVLGQGPQFIFQYYEKEERGRGNFPDRFSARQFPNYSSELNVNALLLGDSALYLCASSSGPLVADFGAGTRLSVL.

The J gene is TRBJ1-1, the V gene TRBV7-6; D remains ambiguous. This CDR3 is 11 amino acids long. V lost 5 bases and J 6 bases, leaving 7 bases between the germline ends. Germline assignment: CDR1 SGHVS and CDR2 FNYEAQ. In DNA, the CDR3 is TGTGCCAGCAGCCGAGGCGCTGAAGCTTTCTTT. It yields the protein CASSRGAEAFF.

The chain has TRBV2 and TRBJ1-5, with TRBD1 matching 9 bases. The V gene's germline CDR1 is SNHLY and CDR2 FYNNEI. The CDR3 runs 14 residues. V lost 6 bases, J lost 7 bases, and 7 bases stayed unmatched. The CDR3 DNA follows: TGTGCCAGCAGCGGGGACAGGGTGGGCCAGCCCCAGCATTTT. This gives the protein CASSGDRVGQPQHF.

The chain is built from TRBV7-8 and TRBJ2-3, with 7 bases that match TRBD2. Per the germline V gene, CDR1 is SGHVS and CDR2 is FQNEAQ. The ends lost 1 base at V and 1 base at J; junction bases unmatched: 2. This CDR3 contains 15 residues. The CDR3 here is CASSLGGGGTDTQYF. The CDR3 nucleotides are TGTGCCAGCAGCTTAGGCGGGGGAGGCACAGATACGCAGTATTTT.

CDR3 nucleotide sequence: TGTGCCAGCAGAGGGACAGTTTTATGGCAGCCCCAGCATTTT. Translating it yields CASRGTVLWQPQHF. This rearrangement joins TRBV6-4 to TRBJ1-5, with TRBD1 identical over 7 bases. The CDR3 contains 14 residues. Germline V lookup: CDR1 MRHNA, CDR2 SNTAGT. V shed 6 bases and J 7 bases; nucleotides not matched to a gene: 9.

The J gene is TRBJ2-1, the V gene TRBV10-1; maybe TRBD1 (6 bases). The CDR3 spans 14 residues. Trimming removed 8 bases from V and 4 bases from J, with 15 bases in between. From germline, CDR1 is WNHNN and CDR2 SYGVQD (reference sequence). This CDR3 is CASGPGHRYNEQFF. Written as DNA, the CDR3 is TGCGCCAGCGGTCCGGGACATCGGTACAATGAGCAGTTCTTC.

This chain uses TRBV19 with TRBJ1-4; D is possibly TRBD1 (5 bases). The CDR3 runs to 15 residues. Germline CDR1 is LNHDA and CDR2 is SQIVND (reference sequence). V was clipped by 1 base and J by 7 bases, with 13 bases between them. This chain's CDR3 is CASSIAAGRAEKLFF. The DNA of the CDR3 is TGTGCCAGTAGTATAGCCGCAGGGAGAGCTGAAAAACTGTTTTTT.

The rearrangement uses TRBV20-1 and TRBJ2-7; TRBD2 agrees at 7 bases. With V trimmed by 3 bases and J by 3 bases, 8 bases remained unmatched. Germline CDR1 is DFQATT and CDR2 is SNEGSKA (reference sequence). The CDR3 totals 14 residues. Written as DNA, the CDR3 is TGCAGTGCTAGTGGGGGATGGGAGGGCTACGAGCAGTACGTC. The encoded protein is CSASGGWEGYEQYV.

The rearrangement joins TRBV5-5 to TRBJ2-2, with D uncertain. The V gene lost 0 bases and the J gene lost 9 bases, with 3 bases spanning the gap. Germline V gene data show CDR1 as SGHKS and CDR2 as YYEKEE (reference sequence). The CDR3 extends over 11 amino acids. The CDR3, as DNA: TGTGCCAGCAGCTTGGGTAGGGAGCTGTTTTTT. It specifies CASSLGRELFF. The variable domain in full, completed from reference TRBV5-5 and TRBJ2-2, reads DAGVTQSPTHLIKTRGQQVTLRCSPISGHKSVSWYQQVLGQGPQFIFQYYEKEERGRGNFPDRFSARQFPNYSSELNVNALLLGDSALYLCASSLGRELFFGEGSRLTVL.

J is TRBJ1-1 and V is TRBV6-1, with no clear D. CDR3 length: 13 residues. V lost 2 bases, J lost 11 bases, and 15 bases lay in between. Germline loops: CDR1 MNHNS, CDR2 SASEGT. Here the CDR3 reads CASSERQIAPAFF. The DNA for the CDR3 is TGTGCCAGCAGTGAACGACAAATCGCGCCGGCTTTCTTT.

This chain connects TRBV27 to TRBJ1-1; TRBD1 is a possible D gene (5 bases). Germline V gene lookup returns CDR1 MNHEY and CDR2 SMNVEV (reference sequence). With 3 bases removed from V and 4 bases from J, the gap between germline ends came to 12 bases. CDR3 length: 14 residues. The CDR3 spells CASSLKGSGTEAFF. CDR3 nucleotide sequence: TGTGCCAGCAGTTTGAAGGGGTCGGGCACTGAAGCTTTCTTT.